The 30 T cell receptor beta chains reported below all come from one sample, sequenced in a study of T-cell memory formation after mild COVID-19. MiXCR, applied by TCRdb to the 5' RACE reads, yields one record per CDR3 protein. The repertoire holds approximately 260,000 distinct CDR3 sequences, under 20% seen once, with about 21% in the top ten. The specimen sequenced was PBMCs or a T cell subset sorted from them (not recorded which). The receptors here all came from a young man who had mild COVID-19 (a few samples of this study predate the infection). Cell type and time point are not known.

This clonotype showed up just a few times. V usage is TRBV7-2 and J usage is TRBJ2-5; D call uncertain. This CDR3 comprises 13 residues. Germline CDR1 SGHTA, CDR2 FQGNSA. With 5 bases removed from V and 5 bases from J, the gap between germline ends came to 12 bases. The CDR3 here is CASSGRTRETQYF. The DNA of the CDR3 is TGTGCCAGCAGCGGCAGAACACGGGAGACCCAGTACTTC.

The chain employs TRBV27 and TRBJ2-1, with 10 nucleotides matching TRBD2. Germline V gene lookup returns CDR1 MNHEY and CDR2 SMNVEV (reference sequence). The CDR3 sequence is 14 residues long. The V and J ends lost 4 bases and 8 bases, in that order; junction bases with no gene match: 5. Here the CDR3 DNA reads TGTGCCAGCAGTTGGGTAGCGGGGGGCCATGAGCAGTTCTTC. Its protein is CASSWVAGGHEQFF.

This clonotype was picked up many times. This chain joins TRBV5-1 and TRBJ2-2; D call uncertain. V lost 0 bases and J lost 2, with 8 bases in between. CDR3 length: 15 amino acids. Germline assignment: CDR1 SGHRS and CDR2 YFSETQ. CDR3 amino acids: CASSLDGPNTGELFF. The CDR3 coding sequence is TGCGCCAGCAGCTTGGACGGACCTAACACCGGGGAGCTGTTTTTT. Looking up the rest from reference TRBV5-1 and TRBJ2-2 gives the full variable domain: KAGVTQTPRYLIKTRGQQVTLSCSPISGHRSVSWYQQTPGQGLQFLFEYFSETQRNKGNFPGRFSGRQFSNSRSEMNVSTLELGDSALYLCASSLDGPNTGELFFGEGSRLTVL.

This clonotype appeared a few times. The chain has TRBV7-9 and TRBJ2-3; 7 positions match TRBD1. The V gene's germline CDR1 is SEHNR and CDR2 FQNEAQ (reference sequence). This CDR3 has 16 amino acids. After removal of 5 bases from V and 0 bases from J, the junction contained 8 bases not matched to a gene. As DNA, the CDR3 is TGTGCCAGCAGCACCGGGACAGATCTGAGCACAGATACGCAGTATTTT. Amino acids: CASSTGTDLSTDTQYF.

The chain employs TRBV7-2 and TRBJ2-3, with 11 bases fitting TRBD2. The V and J ends lost 4 bases and 4 bases, in that order; junction bases with no gene match: 7. CDR3 length equals 16 residues. Germline values: CDR1 SGHTA, CDR2 FQGNSA. The CDR3 DNA sequence: TGTGCCAGCAGCTCACTAGCGGGGGTAATGCCAGATACGCAGTATTTT. Protein sequence: CASSSLAGVMPDTQYF.

The rearrangement links TRBV6-2 or TRBV6-3 to TRBJ2-2; 9 bases agree with TRBD2. The germline V gene has CDR1 MNHEY and CDR2 SVGEGT. V lost 11 bases, J lost 6 bases, and 4 bases stayed unmatched. The CDR3 is made up of 12 amino acids. The CDR3 region is CAHAGGPGELFF. CDR3 nucleotides: TGTGCCCACGCGGGGGGGCCCGGGGAGCTGTTTTTT.

This clonotype was seen a handful of times. The gene calls are TRBV24-1 and TRBJ2-1; TRBD2 matches 12 bases. CDR3 length: 16 amino acids. V was pared by 3 bases and J by 5 bases, with 4 bases of the junction left unmatched. Germline CDR1 KGHDR, CDR2 SFDVKD. CDR3 sequence reads: CATSDPSGGAHNEQFF. CDR3 sequence (DNA): TGTGCCACCAGTGATCCTAGCGGGGGGGCCCACAATGAGCAGTTCTTC.

This clonotype showed up just a few times. J is TRBJ2-3 and V is TRBV24-1, with D uncertain. This CDR3 is 12 amino acids long. V gave up 10 bases and J gave up 2 bases, with 9 bases separating them. Germline assignment: CDR1 KGHDR and CDR2 SFDVKD. The CDR3 DNA is TGTGCCACGGGGATGACCACAGATACGCAGTATTTT. This codes for CATGMTTDTQYF.

This clonotype occurred many times. The chain combines TRBV20-1 with TRBJ2-1, with 11 bases fitting TRBD2. J gave up 8 bases and V 5 bases, and 11 bases lay outside the gene matches. Germline assignment: CDR1 DFQATT and CDR2 SNEGSKA (reference sequence). The CDR3 loop spans 15 amino acids. CDR3 DNA: TGCAGTGCTCTCCTAGCGGGGGGACTAAGTCATGAGCAGTTCTTC. The encoded protein is CSALLAGGLSHEQFF.

This chain joins TRBV10-3 and TRBJ2-3, with TRBD1 as a possible D gene (7 bases). The ends were cut back, 8 bases at V and 1 base at J, with 13 bases in the middle. The CDR3 runs 14 residues. Per the germline V gene, CDR1 is ENHRY and CDR2 is SYGVKD. CDR3 sequence reads: CAIQGGEGTDTQYF. Written as DNA, the CDR3 is TGTGCCATCCAGGGGGGCGAGGGCACAGATACGCAGTATTTT.

Many counts were recorded for this clonotype. The chain uses TRBV5-1 and TRBJ2-5; D assignment may be TRBD1 or TRBD2 (5 bases each). Germline lookup yields CDR1 SGHRS and CDR2 YFSETQ. V lost 0 bases and J lost 5, with 17 bases in between. The CDR3 runs 16 residues. DNA of the CDR3: TGCGCCAGCAGCTTGGCGGACACCTCCTCGGGGGAGACCCAGTACTTC. This codes for CASSLADTSSGETQYF. The complete variable domain, with remaining parts taken from reference TRBV5-1 and TRBJ2-5, reads KAGVTQTPRYLIKTRGQQVTLSCSPISGHRSVSWYQQTPGQGLQFLFEYFSETQRNKGNFPGRFSGRQFSNSRSEMNVSTLELGDSALYLCASSLADTSSGETQYFGPGTRLLVL.

The chain carries TRBV4-3 and TRBJ1-1, with 8 nucleotides matching TRBD1. This CDR3 is 14 amino acids long. Germline V gives CDR1 LGHNA, CDR2 YSLEER. The junction had 6 bases not matched to a gene; V was cut back by 7 bases and J by 2 bases. CDR3 loop: CASNAGTGNTEAFF. CDR3 in DNA: TGCGCCAGCAACGCCGGGACAGGAAACACTGAAGCTTTCTTT.

This clonotype appeared a few times. The rearrangement joins TRBV20-1 to TRBJ1-4; tentatively, D is TRBD1 (6 bases). Trimming took 6 bases from V and 1 from J, leaving 15 bases between them. The CDR3 sequence is 15 residues long. Germline lookup yields CDR1 DFQATT and CDR2 SNEGSKA (reference sequence). For the CDR3, the DNA is TGCAGTGCCACAGTCGGAGGGGGAACTAATGAAAAACTGTTTTTT. Protein: CSATVGGGTNEKLFF.

The chain uses TRBV7-9 and TRBJ1-1; TRBD1 matches 9 bases. V gave up 5 bases and J gave up 7 bases; unmatched junction bases: 8. The germline V gene encodes CDR1 SEHNR and CDR2 FQNEAQ (reference sequence). The CDR3 contains 14 residues. The CDR3 region is CASSPLVGQGEAFF. The CDR3 nucleotides read TGTGCCAGCAGCCCCCTGGTGGGACAGGGTGAAGCTTTCTTT.

This clonotype appeared a few times. V gene TRBV20-1 combines with J gene TRBJ1-1, with D tentatively TRBD1 (6 bases). CDR1 DFQATT and CDR2 SNEGSKA come from the germline V gene (reference sequence). The CDR3 is made up of 15 amino acids. The germline V and J ends were trimmed by 0 bases and 1 base, with 12 bases remaining between them. This chain's CDR3 is CSARDHGGPNTEAFF. Here the CDR3 DNA reads TGCAGTGCTAGAGATCATGGGGGGCCGAACACTGAAGCTTTCTTT.

CDR3 in DNA: TGTGCCAGCTCACCACGGACAGGGGGGAATGAAAAACTGTTTTTT. It specifies CASSPRTGGNEKLFF. The J gene is TRBJ1-4, the V gene TRBV18, with 10 positions matching TRBD1. The CDR3 covers 15 residues. The germline CDR1 and CDR2 sequences are KGHSH and LQKENI. J was trimmed by 5 bases and V by 1 base; bases with no gene match: 1.

The chain has TRBV4-2 and TRBJ1-5; maybe TRBD1 (5 bases). The CDR3 is 15 amino acids. Between the trimmed V and J ends, which lost 1 base and 2 bases, there was a span of 9 bases. Per the germline V gene, CDR1 is LGHNA and CDR2 is YNFKEQ. Here the CDR3 DNA reads TGTGCCAGCAGCCAAGCTGAGGGGCGCAATCAGCCCCAGCATTTT. This translates into CASSQAEGRNQPQHF.

This clonotype has only a few counts. The chain joins TRBV7-9 to TRBJ2-1; D could derive from TRBD1 or TRBD2 (6 bases each). V was cut by 0 bases and J by 9 bases, with 12 bases left in between. Germline lookup yields CDR1 SEHNR and CDR2 FQNEAQ (reference sequence). The CDR3 has 14 residues. In DNA form, the CDR3 reads TGTGCCAGCAGCTTAGCGGAGGGGGTCGGTGAGCAGTTCTTC. Amino acids: CASSLAEGVGEQFF.

This chain connects TRBV7-8 to TRBJ1-5, with D possibly being TRBD1 (6 bases). This CDR3 contains 15 residues. Per the germline V gene, CDR1 is SGHVS and CDR2 is FQNEAQ. Trimming pared 2 bases from V and 9 bases from J, leaving 17 bases between. The CDR3 bases are TGTGCCAGCAGCTTATTGGTATCAGGGGCCGGGCCCCAGCATTTT. Translated: CASSLLVSGAGPQHF.

The chain uses TRBV6-5 and TRBJ1-1; D is possibly TRBD1 (6 bases). The V end was cut by 4 bases, the J end by 4 bases, with 13 bases between. Germline V gene sequence: CDR1 MNHEY, CDR2 SVGAGI. This CDR3 has 14 residues. The CDR3 coding sequence is TGTGCCAGCAGTTCATACAGGGTGAGCACTGAAGCTTTCTTT. Its protein product is CASSSYRVSTEAFF.

This clonotype has just a few counts. J is TRBJ1-2 and V is TRBV7-2; D is unresolved. V lost 5 bases and J 8 bases, leaving 12 bases between the germline ends. The germline CDR1 and CDR2 sequences are SGHTA and FQGNSA. CDR3 length equals 12 residues. CDR3 protein: CASSQGYEGYTF. The CDR3 DNA reads as TGTGCCAGCAGCCAAGGGTACGAAGGCTACACCTTC.

The chain links TRBV6-2 or TRBV6-3 to TRBJ1-6; D gene unclear. The CDR3 contains 12 residues. Germline V gene sequence: CDR1 MNHEY, CDR2 SVGEGT. Trimming left V 4 bases short and J 11 bases short, with 9 bases between. CDR3 sequence: CASSSRPPPLHF. The CDR3 coding sequence is TGTGCCAGCAGTTCCCGGCCCCCACCCCTCCACTTT.

In its sample, this clonotype was seen many times. This rearrangement joins TRBV12-3 or TRBV12-4 to TRBJ2-7; D is possibly TRBD2 (5 bases). The length of the CDR3 is 13 residues. Trimming stripped 1 base from V and 6 bases from J, with 10 bases between. CDR3 loop: CASSLGSGFEQYV. The CDR3 nucleotides are TGTGCCAGCAGTTTAGGTTCGGGGTTCGAGCAGTACGTC.

V is TRBV5-1 and J is TRBJ1-3, with 8 bases lining up with TRBD1. The CDR3 sequence is 14 residues long. V shed 8 bases, J shed 4 bases, and the junction held 8 bases outside the gene matches. Per the germline V gene, CDR1 is SGHRS and CDR2 is YFSETQ. The CDR3 DNA follows: TGCGCCAGTAACACCGGACAGGGAGGAAACACCATATATTTT. It yields the protein CASNTGQGGNTIYF.

This clonotype turned up a few times. The chain uses TRBV7-3 and TRBJ2-5, with D perhaps matching TRBD2 (5 bases). Looked up from germline, CDR1 is SGHTA and CDR2 is FQGTGA. Trimming cost V 4 bases and J 4 bases, with 10 bases left between them. The CDR3 runs 13 residues. The CDR3 spells CASSSAVGETQYF. CDR3 DNA sequence: TGTGCCAGCAGCTCAGCGGTAGGAGAGACCCAGTACTTC. Using reference TRBV7-3 and TRBJ2-5 for the parts outside the CDR3, the full variable domain is GAGVSQTPSNKVTEKGKYVELRCDPISGHTALYWYRQSLGQGPEFLIYFQGTGAADDSGLPNDRFFAVRPEGSVSTLKIQRTERGDSAVYLCASSSAVGETQYFGPGTRLLVL.

The chain couples TRBV20-1 to TRBJ1-2, with TRBD1 matching over 12 bases. CDR1 and CDR2 (germline): DFQATT, SNEGSKA (reference sequence). CDR3 length: 15 amino acids. J was trimmed by 8 bases and V by 3 bases; bases with no gene match: 10. CDR3 sequence (DNA): TGCAGTGCTAGCATGTCCGGGACAGGGGGCGCGGGCTACACCTTC. Translated: CSASMSGTGGAGYTF.

V usage is TRBV4-1 and J usage is TRBJ2-3; 13 bases line up with TRBD2. This CDR3 region has 19 residues. Germline CDR1 and CDR2: MGHRA and YSYEKL. V shed 0 bases and J 0 bases; nucleotides not matched to a gene: 6. The CDR3 bases are TGCGCCAGCAGCCAAGACGCCGTGGGACTAGCGGGGAGCACAGATACGCAGTATTTT. It encodes CASSQDAVGLAGSTDTQYF.

This clonotype was picked up a small number of times. The V call is TRBV6-1, the J call TRBJ1-2, with 8 bases aligning to TRBD1. From germline, CDR1 is MNHNS and CDR2 SASEGT. The ends lost 0 bases at V and 4 bases at J; junction bases unmatched: 7. The CDR3 covers 16 residues. This CDR3 is CASSEAAGGAGYGYTF. The CDR3, as DNA: TGTGCCAGCAGTGAAGCGGCAGGGGGCGCGGGCTATGGCTACACCTTC.

This clonotype occurred a few times. V usage is TRBV12-3 or TRBV12-4 and J usage is TRBJ2-7; TRBD1 matches at 8 bases. V shed 2 bases and J 0 bases; nucleotides not matched to a gene: 6. This CDR3 is 16 amino acids long. The CDR3 DNA follows: TGTGCCAGCAGTTTATGGGGACAGGAGAACTCCTACGAGCAGTACTTC. Amino acid sequence: CASSLWGQENSYEQYF.

In its sample, this clonotype was seen a few times. The chain couples TRBV11-2 to TRBJ2-7; TRBD2 matches 13 bases. The V gene end was trimmed by 2 bases and the J gene end by 6 bases; junction bases not matched to a gene: 1. The CDR3 loop spans 14 amino acids. The germline gives CDR1 SGHAT, CDR2 FQNNGV. CDR3 residues: CASSLWTSGGEQYF. As DNA, the CDR3 is TGTGCCAGCAGCTTATGGACTAGCGGGGGCGAGCAGTACTTC. The full variable domain, in which reference TRBV11-2 and TRBJ2-7 provide the parts outside the CDR3, is EAGVAQSPRYKIIEKRQSVAFWCNPISGHATLYWYQQILGQGPKLLIQFQNNGVVDDSQLPKDRFSAERLKGVDSTLKIQPAKLEDSAVYLCASSLWTSGGEQYFGPGTRLTVT.